There are a few counts of the clone carrying this T cell receptor beta chain. The sample is drawn from a study of beta chain features in type 1 diabetes. Trimming pared 6 bases from V and 6 bases from J, leaving 11 bases between. Per the germline V gene, CDR1 is MNHEY and CDR2 is SVGAGI. The CDR3 is 12 amino acids. Sequenced material consisted of expressed TCRB transcripts (all of the isolated RNA was reverse transcribed). The protocol was immunoSEQ multiplex PCR, while the TCRdb copy is restricted to in-frame clones and leaves out a portion. The table shows about 350,000 clones, with roughly a fifth occurring only once.

The sample taken for sequencing was naive CD4+ T cells from blood. The chain is built from TRBV6-5 and TRBJ1-2; D gene ambiguous. The clonotype comes from a woman between 18 and 30 years old in good health. CDR3 sequence (DNA): TGTGCCAGCAGAACAGCCGCGAATGGCTACACCTTC. It codes for CASRTAANGYTF.